This TCR beta chain was captured in a study of T cells in women clearing cervical HPV infection. CDR1 and CDR2 from the germline V gene are SGHTA and FQGNSA. The CDR3 covers 13 residues. Sequencing was performed with immunoSEQ multiplex PCR; in TCRdb, only in-frame clones are kept and a portion is missing. The table for this sample gives about 31,000 clones. Study-level points and caveats: Timing of associations relative to infection is unclear; T-cell subsets were not isolated.

Details on this clone: The antigen remains unidentified. The read falls 3 residues short of the CDR3 end, and the missing part is taken from the germline J gene.

The source is a woman aged 18 to 69 with a cervical HPV16 infection that either progressed to CIN3+ or cleared (not recorded which). Sequencing was carried out using blood buffy coat. The rearrangement links TRBV7-2 to TRBJ2-2; D is unresolved. CDR3 in amino acids: CASAGSVNEKLFF. Incomplete CDR3 DNA: TGTGCCAGCGCCGGGTCGGTAAATGAAAAG.